This T cell receptor (beta chain) derives from a study of CD8 T cells in ankylosing spondylitis. Whole-study results and caveats: Within ankylosing spondylitis blood, a TCR beta motif made up of roughly eight highly homologous variants appeared to be characteristic. Disease-linked clones were reportedly significantly enriched in matched ankylosing spondylitis synovial fluid.

This clonotype was counted many times. The antigen remains unidentified. TCRdb processed the 5' RACE reads anew with MiXCR; each CDR3 protein has one entry. Of some 180,000 distinct CDR3 sequences in the sample, 15% to 20% were seen once. The sequencing sample was made of blood, either unsorted or a sorted T cell fraction (not recorded which). This TCR derives from a male donor between 10 and 30 years old with ankylosing spondylitis or in good health (not recorded which).

The CDR3 bases are TGTGCCAGCACCCTAGTAGGGGTGAGCACAGATACGCAGTATTTT. Its translation: CASTLVGVSTDTQYF. The V and J genes are TRBV12-3 or TRBV12-4 and TRBJ2-3; TRBD1 is a possible D gene (5 bases). V shed 7 bases and J shed 0 bases, with 14 bases lying between them. The CDR3 extends over 15 amino acids.